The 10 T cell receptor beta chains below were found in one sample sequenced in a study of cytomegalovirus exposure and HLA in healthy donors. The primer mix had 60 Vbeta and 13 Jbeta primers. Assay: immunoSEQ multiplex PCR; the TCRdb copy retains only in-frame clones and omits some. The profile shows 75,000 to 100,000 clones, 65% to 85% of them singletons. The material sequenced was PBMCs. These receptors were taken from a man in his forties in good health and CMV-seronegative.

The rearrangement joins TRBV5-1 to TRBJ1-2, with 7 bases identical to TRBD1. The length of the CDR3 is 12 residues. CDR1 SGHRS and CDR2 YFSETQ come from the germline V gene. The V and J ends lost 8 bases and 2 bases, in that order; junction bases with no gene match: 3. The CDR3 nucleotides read TGCGCCAGTGCACAGGGGAACTATGGCTACACCTTC. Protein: CASAQGNYGYTF.

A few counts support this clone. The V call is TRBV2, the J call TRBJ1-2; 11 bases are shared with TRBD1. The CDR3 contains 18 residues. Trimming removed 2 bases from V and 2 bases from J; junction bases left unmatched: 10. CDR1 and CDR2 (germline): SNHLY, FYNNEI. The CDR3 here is CASSEFVPDRGQNYGYTF. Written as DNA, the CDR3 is TGTGCCAGCAGTGAATTCGTACCGGACAGGGGGCAGAACTATGGCTACACCTTC.

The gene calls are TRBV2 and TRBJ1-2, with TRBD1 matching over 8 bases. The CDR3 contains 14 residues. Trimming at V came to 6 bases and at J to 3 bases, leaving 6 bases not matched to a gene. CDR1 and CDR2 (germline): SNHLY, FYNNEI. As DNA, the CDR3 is TGTGCCAGCAGCGCAACGACAGGGGACTATGGCTACACCTTC. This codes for CASSATTGDYGYTF.

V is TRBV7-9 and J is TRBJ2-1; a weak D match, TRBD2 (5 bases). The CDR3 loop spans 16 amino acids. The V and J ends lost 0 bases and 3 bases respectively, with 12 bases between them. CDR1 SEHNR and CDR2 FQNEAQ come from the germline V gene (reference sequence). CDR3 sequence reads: CASSLALAANYNEQFF. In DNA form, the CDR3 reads TGTGCCAGCAGCTTAGCGCTAGCAGCTAACTACAATGAGCAGTTCTTC.

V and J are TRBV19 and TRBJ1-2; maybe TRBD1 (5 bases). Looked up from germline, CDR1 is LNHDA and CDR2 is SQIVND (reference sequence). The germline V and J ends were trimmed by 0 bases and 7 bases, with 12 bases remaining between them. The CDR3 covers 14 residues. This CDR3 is CASSIDQGSPGYTF. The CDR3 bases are TGTGCCAGTAGTATAGACCAGGGTTCTCCTGGCTACACCTTC.

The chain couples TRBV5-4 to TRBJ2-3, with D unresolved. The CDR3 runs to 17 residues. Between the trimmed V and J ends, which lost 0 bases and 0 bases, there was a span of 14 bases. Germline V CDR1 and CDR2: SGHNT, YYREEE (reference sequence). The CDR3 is CASSLAGASGSTDTQYF. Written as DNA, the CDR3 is TGTGCCAGCAGCTTGGCCGGCGCGTCCGGGAGCACAGATACGCAGTATTTT.

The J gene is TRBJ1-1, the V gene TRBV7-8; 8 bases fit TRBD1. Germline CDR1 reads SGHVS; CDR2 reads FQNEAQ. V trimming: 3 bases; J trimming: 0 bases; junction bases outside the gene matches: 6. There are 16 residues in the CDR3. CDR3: CASSFPGGRLNTEAFF. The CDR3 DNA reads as TGTGCCAGCAGCTTCCCAGGGGGCCGACTGAACACTGAAGCTTTCTTT.

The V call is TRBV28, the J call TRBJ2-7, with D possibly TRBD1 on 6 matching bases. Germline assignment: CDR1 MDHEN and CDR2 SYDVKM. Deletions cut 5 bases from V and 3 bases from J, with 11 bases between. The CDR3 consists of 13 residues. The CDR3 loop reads CASSGTLVYEQYF. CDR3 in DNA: TGTGCCAGCAGTGGGACACTCGTCTACGAGCAGTACTTC.

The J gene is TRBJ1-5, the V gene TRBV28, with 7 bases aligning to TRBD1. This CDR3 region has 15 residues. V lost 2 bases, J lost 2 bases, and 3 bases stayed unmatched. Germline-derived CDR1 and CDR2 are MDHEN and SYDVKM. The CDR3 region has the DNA TGTGCCAGCAGTTTAATTACAGGGGGCAATCAGCCCCAGCATTTT. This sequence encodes CASSLITGGNQPQHF.

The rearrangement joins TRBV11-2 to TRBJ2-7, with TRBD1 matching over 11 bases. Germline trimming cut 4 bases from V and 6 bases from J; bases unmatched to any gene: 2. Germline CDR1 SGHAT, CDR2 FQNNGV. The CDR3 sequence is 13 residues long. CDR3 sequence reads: CASSSGTGGEQYF. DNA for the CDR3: TGTGCCAGCAGCTCAGGGACAGGGGGCGAGCAGTACTTC.